This T cell receptor (beta chain) was profiled in a study of T cells after yellow fever vaccination. Study details: SMART-Seq v4 Ultra Low Input prepared the low-cell-number fractions. Study-wide findings and caveats: Peak timing came faster in the weaker secondary response, day 5 versus 15.

UMIs were added to TCR cDNA along with a universal primer site when it was made by 5'RACE template switching. TCRdb ran MiXCR on the 5' RACE reads and lists one entry per CDR3 protein. This table holds about 580,000 distinct CDR3 sequences, about a sixth found once. V lost 6 bases to trimming and J lost 5 bases, with 14 bases between them. The germline gives CDR1 SGHDT, CDR2 YYEEEE. The CDR3 spans 13 residues. This clonotype was observed a few times. What it binds is unknown. This TCR came from a man between 18 and 35 years old who received the YFV17D yellow fever vaccine. The sample was PBMCs, taken 5 to 6 days after the first yellow fever vaccination. The rearrangement links TRBV5-6 to TRBJ1-1; D remains ambiguous. The CDR3 loop is CASTFKGGTEAFF. CDR3 in DNA: TGTGCCAGCACCTTCAAAGGCGGGACTGAAGCTTTCTTT.